This TCR beta chain was sequenced for a study of shared clonotypes between healthy human individuals. The study, taken as a whole, reports: Large depth notwithstanding, sorted-subset sequencing proved incomplete by rarefaction. Generally, naive subsets came out with larger estimated richness than memory subsets. Sequencing depth was expected to affect clonotype sharing among donors.

Trimming cost V 0 bases and J 6 bases, with 8 bases left between them. This CDR3 has 14 amino acids. Germline V gives CDR1 LNHNV, CDR2 YYDKDF (reference sequence). Concerning this clone: What it binds is not known.

Each PCR replicate from the sorted subsets contained 150 to 250 ng DNA, which is some 32,000 T cell genomes. Produced via immunoSEQ multiplex PCR; TCRdb's table is partial and in-frame only. Here the sample spans over a million clones, approximately 98.5% being singletons. The sequenced material came from naive CD4+ T cells sorted from blood. The subset: CD45RA+ positively selected. The gene calls are TRBV15 and TRBJ2-2; D not resolved. The TCR was taken from a man younger than 45 in good health. CDR3 coding DNA: TGTGCCACCAGCAGAGATCGTTACCCCGGGGAGCTGTTTTTT. This translates into CATSRDRYPGELFF.